The 17 T cell receptor beta chains below were found in one sample sequenced in a study of shared clonotypes between healthy human individuals (dated by TCRdb to 2019 to 2021). To prepare the library, the immunoSEQ multiplex PCR assay was applied. Not all clones reach the TCRdb copy of this immuneACCESS table, which keeps in-frame sequences only. Checked studies attribute under half of the gap to unresolved V genes and leave the rest unexplained. The sample data list roughly 660,000 clones, and 90% of these were observed just once. The ten top clones hold around a third of the sample. Sequencing used memory CD8+ T cells from PBMCs. Explained via the paper, the cell subset or site label denotes: CD45RO+ cells pooled with CCR7-negative TemRA cells. These receptors all stem from a young man in good health. Some clones in this sample may be carry-over from other donors' samples.

To note about this clone: The identical CDR3 is also encoded by other nucleotide sequences in the sample. The rearrangement links TRBV7-9 to TRBJ2-7; D possibly corresponds to TRBD2 (5 bases). This CDR3 has 13 residues. V was pared by 1 base and J by 4 bases, with 8 bases between. CDR1 and CDR2 (germline): SEHNR, FQNEAQ (reference sequence). CDR3 sequence: CASSLGRDYEQYF. CDR3 nucleotide sequence: TGTGCCAGCAGCTTAGGCCGGGATTACGAGCAGTACTTC.

J is TRBJ1-5 and V is TRBV19, with D possibly matching TRBD1 (5 bases). Germline V CDR1 and CDR2: LNHDA, SQIVND (reference sequence). Trimming took off 5 bases at V and 0 bases at J, with 11 bases between the two ends. The CDR3 is 15 amino acids. CDR3 residues: CASSFRQHSNQPQHF. In nucleotides, the CDR3 is TGTGCCAGTAGTTTCAGACAGCATAGCAATCAGCCCCAGCATTTT.

The chain uses TRBV6-5 and TRBJ1-4; D not resolved. V lost 5 bases and J lost 8, with 18 bases in between. Germline assignment: CDR1 MNHEY and CDR2 SVGAGI. The CDR3 has 15 residues. CDR3: CASSQSLRAGEKLFF. In DNA, the CDR3 is TGTGCCAGCAGTCAATCTCTGAGGGCTGGGGAAAAACTGTTTTTT.

The genes are TRBV27 and TRBJ2-7, with a possible D match to TRBD1 (5 bases). Germline V gene lookup returns CDR1 MNHEY and CDR2 SMNVEV (reference sequence). Trimming pared 5 bases from V and 0 bases from J, leaving 11 bases between. This CDR3 has 14 amino acids. CDR3 nucleotide sequence: TGTGCCAGCAGTGGGGCCCCGAGCTCCTACGAGCAGTACTTC. It yields the protein CASSGAPSSYEQYF.

The chain combines TRBV4-2 with TRBJ2-6; possible D gene TRBD2, 5 bases. The CDR3 contains 17 residues. V was pared by 4 bases and J by 0 bases, with 13 bases between. Looked up from germline, CDR1 is LGHNA and CDR2 is YNFKEQ. In DNA, the CDR3 is TGTGCCAGCAGCCCCGATGAGGGCAGCTCTGGGGCCAACGTCCTGACTTTC. As protein: CASSPDEGSSGANVLTF.

This clone was seen only once. This rearrangement joins TRBV27 to TRBJ1-5, with D possibly matching TRBD1 (6 bases). The CDR3 is made up of 15 amino acids. V gave up 6 bases and J gave up 3 bases, with 15 bases separating them. Germline lookup yields CDR1 MNHEY and CDR2 SMNVEV (reference sequence). CDR3 nucleotide sequence: TGTGCCAGCAGCCCATTAGGGGGAATCAATCAGCCCCAGCATTTT. Encoded protein: CASSPLGGINQPQHF.

The chain employs TRBV28 and TRBJ2-7; D is tentatively TRBD1 or TRBD2 (5 bases each). CDR3 length equals 16 residues. V dropped 2 bases and J dropped 5 bases, with 19 bases sitting between them. From germline, CDR1 is MDHEN and CDR2 SYDVKM. DNA of the CDR3: TGTGCCAGCAGTTTACCCGGGACCCGTTTCGAGAACGAGCAGTACTTC. This gives the protein CASSLPGTRFENEQYF.

As regards this clone: Other DNA sequences from this sample encode an identical CDR3 as well. The chain joins TRBV7-9 to TRBJ2-5, with no clear D. The CDR3 covers 14 residues. The V and J ends lost 5 bases and 5 bases respectively, with 15 bases between them. Germline CDR1 reads SEHNR; CDR2 reads FQNEAQ (reference sequence). The CDR3 sequence: CASSLGPSWETQYF. The CDR3 nucleotides read TGTGCCAGCAGCCTAGGGCCTTCATGGGAGACCCAGTACTTC.

On this clone itself: Other DNA variants within this sample encode the same CDR3. This chain connects TRBV5-1 to TRBJ2-7; 7 positions match TRBD1. The V gene end was trimmed by 1 base and the J gene end by 3 bases; junction bases not matched to a gene: 1. Germline CDR1 reads SGHRS; CDR2 reads YFSETQ. The CDR3 runs 13 residues. CDR3 DNA sequence: TGCGCCAGCAGCTTGAACAGGGGCTACGAGCAGTACTTC. Translation: CASSLNRGYEQYF.

Only one count was recorded for this clone. This rearrangement joins TRBV28 to TRBJ2-5; 12 nucleotides align to TRBD2. The CDR3 length is 16 residues. Trimming took 5 bases from V and 1 from J; bases not matched to a gene: 5. Germline V gene sequence: CDR1 MDHEN, CDR2 SYDVKM. For the CDR3, the DNA is TGTGCCAGCAGTCTCCTAGCGGGAGGGGTCCAAGAGACCCAGTACTTC. It is translated as CASSLLAGGVQETQYF.

The chain joins TRBV27 to TRBJ2-1; no definite D call. Germline V gives CDR1 MNHEY, CDR2 SMNVEV (reference sequence). The CDR3 extends over 15 amino acids. The V gene lost 4 bases and the J gene lost 2 bases, with 12 bases spanning the gap. CDR3 in amino acids: CASSSRALAYNEQFF. Here the CDR3 DNA reads TGTGCCAGCAGTTCCCGGGCCTTAGCCTACAATGAGCAGTTCTTC.

The chain has TRBV4-1 and TRBJ2-1, with 9 bases lining up with TRBD2. In germline, CDR1 is MGHRA, CDR2 YSYEKL. The V segment lost 1 base and the J segment 15 bases; nucleotides outside the gene matches: 19. The CDR3 is 17 residues long. CDR3 DNA sequence: TGCGCCAGCAGCCAAGGCCGGGCTAGCGGCGGGAGGGCCCCGTCGTTCTTC. Its protein is CASSQGRASGGRAPSFF.

This clone was seen only a few times. V is TRBV12-5 and J is TRBJ1-5; the D gene is possibly TRBD1 (6 bases). This CDR3 is built from 14 residues. Looked up from germline, CDR1 is LGHNT and CDR2 is FRNRAP. V gave up 6 bases and J gave up 3 bases, with 12 bases separating them. CDR3 sequence (DNA): TGTGCTAGTGGACCGGACAGCCTCAATCAGCCCCAGCATTTT. Amino acid sequence: CASGPDSLNQPQHF. Looking up the rest from reference TRBV12-5 and TRBJ1-5 gives the full variable domain: DARVTQTPRHKVTEMGQEVTMRCQPILGHNTVFWYRQTMMQGLELLAYFRNRAPLDDSGMPKDRFSAEMPDATLATLKIQPSEPRDSAVYFCASGPDSLNQPQHFGDGTRLSIL.

This chain joins TRBV25-1 and TRBJ2-6, with D possibly matching TRBD1 (6 bases). This CDR3 has 16 amino acids. The germline V gene encodes CDR1 MGHDK and CDR2 SYGVNS. V lost 6 bases to trimming and J lost 2 bases, with 14 bases between them. CDR3 nucleotides: TGTGCCAGCAGGCCCTCGTGGGGGCCTGGGGCCAACGTCCTGACTTTC. Encoded protein: CASRPSWGPGANVLTF.

V is TRBV7-2 and J is TRBJ1-3; D perhaps matches TRBD1 (5 bases). The germline V gene has CDR1 SGHTA and CDR2 FQGNSA. This CDR3 comprises 13 residues. The V gene lost 4 bases and the J gene lost 4 bases, with 8 bases spanning the gap. CDR3 residues: CASSYAGGNTIYF. The CDR3 bases are TGTGCCAGCAGCTACGCAGGGGGAAACACCATATATTTT.

The gene calls are TRBV19 and TRBJ1-5, with D possibly being TRBD1 (6 bases). Germline CDR1 is LNHDA and CDR2 is SQIVND (reference sequence). This CDR3 spans 16 amino acids. The CDR3, as DNA: TGTGGCTCGTCTAGCGTTTGGACAGATCCCAATCAGCCCCAGCATTTT. Its translation is CGSSSVWTDPNQPQHF.

The CDR3 DNA reads as TGTGCCAGTAGTCTGACAAGGACAGGCAACTATGGCTACACCTTC. Its translation: CASSLTRTGNYGYTF. The genes are TRBV19 and TRBJ1-2; 7 positions agree with TRBD1. CDR1 and CDR2 (germline): LNHDA, SQIVND (reference sequence). The CDR3 has 15 residues. V shed 5 bases and J 2 bases; nucleotides not matched to a gene: 8.